This is a list of T cell receptor beta chains from one sample in a study of T cells in narcolepsy. Generated by immunoSEQ multiplex PCR, the TCRdb table keeps only in-frame clones and is missing some. Here the sample spans some 30,000 clones, about four fifths being singletons. Sequencing used CD45RA- memory CD4+ T cells from PBMCs. The receptor source for this set is a human donor with narcolepsy. Both conserved end residues are part of each CDR3. A D gene is named only where the DNA matches it firmly. Expanded clones are given a class, and other clones once, few, many or no size at all.

CDR3aa: CASSQTGGTGELFF
CDR3nt: TGCGCCAGCAGCCAAACAGGGGGCACCGGGGAGCTGTTTTTT
j_gene: TRBJ2-2
abundance: -
v_gene: TRBV4-3
d_gene: TRBD1

CDR3aa: CASSQQGQTNYGYTF
CDR3nt: TGTGCCAGCAGTCAGCAGGGACAGACTAACTATGGCTACACCTTC
j_gene: TRBJ1-2
abundance: -
v_gene: TRBV6-1
d_gene: TRBD1

CDR3aa: CASSEYRVDGYTF
CDR3nt: TGTGCCAGCAGTGAATATCGGGTGGATGGCTACACCTTC
j_gene: TRBJ1-2
abundance: -
v_gene: TRBV25-1
d_gene: -

CDR3aa: CASSLEGTGVEKLFF
CDR3nt: TGCGCCAGCAGCTTGGAAGGGACAGGGGTCGAAAAACTGTTTTTT
j_gene: TRBJ1-4
abundance: -
v_gene: TRBV5-1
d_gene: TRBD1

CDR3aa: CASSLGRVPTEGKQYF
CDR3nt: TGTGCCAGCAGCTTAGGGAGAGTCCCAACCGAGGGGAAGCAGTACTTC
j_gene: TRBJ2-7
abundance: -
v_gene: TRBV11-2
d_gene: -

CDR3aa: CASSQDRGQNTGELFF
CDR3nt: TGTGCCAGCAGCCAAGATAGGGGGCAGAACACCGGGGAGCTGTTTTTT
j_gene: TRBJ2-2
abundance: -
v_gene: TRBV4-2
d_gene: TRBD1

CDR3aa: CASSLGQNSGNTIYF
CDR3nt: TGTGCCAGCAGCTTGGGTCAGAACTCTGGAAACACCATATATTTT
j_gene: TRBJ1-3
abundance: -
v_gene: TRBV7-9
d_gene: -

CDR3aa: CASSTNRDRADGYTF
CDR3nt: TGTGCCAGCAGTACCAATCGGGACAGGGCAGATGGCTACACCTTC
j_gene: TRBJ1-2
abundance: -
v_gene: TRBV25-1
d_gene: TRBD1

CDR3aa: CASSESGPDRDNREQYF
CDR3nt: TGCGCCAGCAGTGAGTCGGGGCCCGACAGGGATAACCGCGAGCAGTACTTC
j_gene: TRBJ2-7
abundance: -
v_gene: TRBV10-1
d_gene: TRBD1

CDR3aa: CASSMGQDNQPQHF
CDR3nt: TGTGCCAGTAGTATGGGACAGGACAATCAGCCCCAGCATTTT
j_gene: TRBJ1-5
abundance: -
v_gene: TRBV19
d_gene: TRBD1

CDR3aa: CASSIEMGGTNTEAFF
CDR3nt: TGTGCCAGTAGTATAGAAATGGGCGGGACCAACACTGAAGCTTTCTTT
j_gene: TRBJ1-1
abundance: -
v_gene: TRBV19
d_gene: -

CDR3aa: CASSGVGLAGDRWKQFF
CDR3nt: TGTGCCAGCTCCGGTGTAGGGCTAGCGGGGGATCGCTGGAAGCAGTTCTTC
j_gene: TRBJ2-1
abundance: -
v_gene: TRBV18
d_gene: TRBD2

CDR3aa: CASSTDRENQPQHF
CDR3nt: TGTGCCAGCAGCACCGACAGGGAAAATCAGCCCCAGCATTTT
j_gene: TRBJ1-5
abundance: few
v_gene: TRBV2
d_gene: TRBD1

CDR3aa: CASSPWTSSQRSTDTQYF
CDR3nt: TGTGCCAGCAGCCCTTGGACTAGTAGTCAGAGAAGCACAGATACGCAGTATTTT
j_gene: TRBJ2-3
abundance: -
v_gene: TRBV4-2
d_gene: TRBD2

CDR3aa: CASSETRGGIGYTF
CDR3nt: TGTGCCAGCAGTGAAACCCGAGGGGGGATTGGCTACACCTTC
j_gene: TRBJ1-2
abundance: -
v_gene: TRBV2
d_gene: -

CDR3aa: CASTGTVSSYNEQFF
CDR3nt: TGTGCCAGTACCGGGACAGTGAGCTCCTACAATGAGCAGTTCTTC
j_gene: TRBJ2-1
abundance: few
v_gene: TRBV19
d_gene: TRBD1

CDR3aa: CASSRGTAYEQYF
CDR3nt: TGCGCCAGCAGCCGCGGGACAGCCTACGAGCAGTACTTC
j_gene: TRBJ2-7
abundance: few
v_gene: TRBV4-3
d_gene: -

CDR3aa: CASSSLRGDEQFF
CDR3nt: TGCGCCAGCAGCTCCCTTAGGGGGGATGAGCAGTTCTTC
j_gene: TRBJ2-1
abundance: -
v_gene: TRBV5-1
d_gene: -

CDR3aa: CASSPTRVSGQPQHF
CDR3nt: TGTGCCAGCAGCCCCACCAGGGTTTCCGGGCAGCCCCAGCATTTT
j_gene: TRBJ1-5
abundance: -
v_gene: TRBV7-4
d_gene: -

CDR3aa: CASSLVRTKQETQYF
CDR3nt: TGTGCCAGCAGCTTAGTTCGGACTAAGCAAGAGACCCAGTACTTC
j_gene: TRBJ2-5
abundance: -
v_gene: TRBV13
d_gene: -

CDR3aa: CASSRGNQETQYF
CDR3nt: TGTGCCAGCAGCAGGGGCAACCAAGAGACCCAGTACTTC
j_gene: TRBJ2-5
abundance: -
v_gene: TRBV11-2
d_gene: -

CDR3aa: CASSGTGGQPQHF
CDR3nt: TGTGCCAGCAGCGGGACAGGGGGACAGCCCCAGCATTTT
j_gene: TRBJ1-5
abundance: -
v_gene: TRBV5-6
d_gene: TRBD1

CDR3aa: CASSERQGNSPLHF
CDR3nt: TGTGCCAGCAGCGAACGACAGGGTAATTCACCCCTCCACTTT
j_gene: TRBJ1-6
abundance: -
v_gene: TRBV7-8
d_gene: TRBD1

CDR3aa: CASRDGQGNGYTF
CDR3nt: TGCGCCAGCAGGGACGGACAGGGGAACGGCTACACCTTC
j_gene: TRBJ1-2
abundance: -
v_gene: TRBV5-1
d_gene: TRBD1

CDR3aa: CASSLAGQGGNQPQHF
CDR3nt: TGTGCCAGCAGCTTAGCTGGACAGGGAGGCAATCAGCCCCAGCATTTT
j_gene: TRBJ1-5
abundance: -
v_gene: TRBV7-2
d_gene: TRBD1

CDR3aa: CASTPEGRPRGEAFF
CDR3nt: TGTGCCAGCACTCCTGAGGGCAGGCCAAGGGGTGAAGCTTTCTTT
j_gene: TRBJ1-1
abundance: few
v_gene: TRBV21-1
d_gene: -

CDR3aa: CASSLAGVGTEAFF
CDR3nt: TGTGCCAGCAGCTTGGCAGGGGTCGGCACTGAAGCTTTCTTT
j_gene: TRBJ1-1
abundance: -
v_gene: TRBV5-4
d_gene: -

CDR3aa: CASSAGIQAGSPLHF
CDR3nt: TGTGCCAGCAGTGCGGGGATACAGGCGGGCTCACCCCTCCACTTT
j_gene: TRBJ1-6
abundance: -
v_gene: TRBV6-1
d_gene: -

CDR3aa: CASSPPEFRGYTF
CDR3nt: TGTGCCAGCTCACCACCGGAGTTTCGCGGCTACACCTTC
j_gene: TRBJ1-2
abundance: -
v_gene: TRBV18
d_gene: -

CDR3aa: CASSVGQGQSTEAFF
CDR3nt: TGTGCCAGCAGCGTAGGACAGGGCCAGTCCACTGAAGCTTTCTTT
j_gene: TRBJ1-1
abundance: -
v_gene: TRBV9
d_gene: TRBD1

CDR3aa: CASSLEDTQYF
CDR3nt: TGCGCCAGCAGCTTGGAAGATACGCAGTATTTT
j_gene: TRBJ2-3
abundance: -
v_gene: TRBV5-1
d_gene: -

CDR3aa: CASSAQGGKTEAFF
CDR3nt: TGTGCCAGCAGCGCCCAGGGGGGTAAGACTGAAGCTTTCTTT
j_gene: TRBJ1-1
abundance: -
v_gene: TRBV9
d_gene: TRBD1

CDR3aa: CAPGPGYTF
CDR3nt: TGTGCCCCCGGTCCAGGCTACACCTTC
j_gene: TRBJ1-2
abundance: -
v_gene: TRBV28
d_gene: -

CDR3aa: CASSPRGYDSEKLFF
CDR3nt: TGTGCCAGCAGCCCGCGGGGCTACGATAGTGAAAAACTGTTTTTT
j_gene: TRBJ1-4
abundance: -
v_gene: TRBV5-5
d_gene: -

CDR3aa: CASSPDGRIEQFF
CDR3nt: TGTGCCAGCAGCCCGGACGGGCGTATTGAGCAGTTCTTC
j_gene: TRBJ2-1
abundance: -
v_gene: TRBV5-6
d_gene: -

CDR3aa: CASSFNGGGHTIYF
CDR3nt: TGTGCCAGCAGTTTCAACGGGGGGGGGCACACCATATATTTT
j_gene: TRBJ1-3
abundance: -
v_gene: TRBV6-7
d_gene: -

CDR3aa: CASSGTVNQPQHF
CDR3nt: TGTGCCAGCAGCGGGACAGTCAATCAGCCCCAGCATTTT
j_gene: TRBJ1-5
abundance: -
v_gene: TRBV7-9
d_gene: TRBD1

CDR3aa: CASSLERGGSTDTQYF
CDR3nt: TGCGCCAGCAGCTTGGAACGCGGCGGTAGCACAGATACGCAGTATTTT
j_gene: TRBJ2-3
abundance: -
v_gene: TRBV5-1
d_gene: -

CDR3aa: CASSLYRSNSPLHF
CDR3nt: TGTGCCAGCAGTTTATATCGAAGTAATTCACCCCTCCACTTT
j_gene: TRBJ1-6
abundance: -
v_gene: TRBV27
d_gene: -

CDR3aa: CASSQDQAGGYTF
CDR3nt: TGTGCCAGCAGCCAAGATCAGGCTGGAGGCTACACCTTC
j_gene: TRBJ1-2
abundance: -
v_gene: TRBV14
d_gene: -

CDR3aa: CASSPRREGTEAFF
CDR3nt: TGTGCCAGCAGCCCCCGGAGGGAAGGTACTGAAGCTTTCTTT
j_gene: TRBJ1-1
abundance: few
v_gene: TRBV9
d_gene: -

CDR3aa: CASSLVGTGAIYEQYF
CDR3nt: TGTGCCAGCAGCTTAGTTGGGACAGGGGCCATCTACGAGCAGTACTTC
j_gene: TRBJ2-7
abundance: -
v_gene: TRBV13
d_gene: TRBD1

CDR3aa: CASSRNRDNYGYTF
CDR3nt: TGTGCCAGCAGCCGCAACCGGGACAACTATGGCTACACCTTC
j_gene: TRBJ1-2
abundance: -
v_gene: TRBV11-2
d_gene: -

CDR3aa: CASSVATGGGRTLTGNTIYF
CDR3nt: TGTGCCAGCAGCGTAGCTACGGGAGGGGGCAGAACATTGACTGGAAACACCATATATTTT
j_gene: TRBJ1-3
abundance: -
v_gene: TRBV9
d_gene: TRBD1

CDR3aa: CASSPTRHEQYF
CDR3nt: TGTGCCAGCAGCCCCACCCGGCACGAGCAGTACTTC
j_gene: TRBJ2-7
abundance: -
v_gene: TRBV7-2
d_gene: -

CDR3aa: CASSPPDTSGWEYF
CDR3nt: TGTGCCAGCTCACCACCTGACACTAGCGGCTGGGAGTACTTC
j_gene: TRBJ2-7
abundance: -
v_gene: TRBV18
d_gene: TRBD2

CDR3aa: CASSLSGSGTEAFF
CDR3nt: TGCGCCAGCAGCTTGTCGGGGAGTGGTACTGAAGCTTTCTTT
j_gene: TRBJ1-1
abundance: -
v_gene: TRBV5-1
d_gene: -

CDR3aa: CASSLASREYGYTF
CDR3nt: TGCGCCAGCAGCTTGGCCTCCAGGGAATATGGCTACACCTTC
j_gene: TRBJ1-2
abundance: -
v_gene: TRBV5-1
d_gene: -

CDR3aa: CASSSRGPYEQYF
CDR3nt: TGTGCCAGCAGTTCCCGGGGCCCCTACGAGCAGTACTTC
j_gene: TRBJ2-7
abundance: -
v_gene: TRBV27
d_gene: -

CDR3aa: CASSEGIPYEQYF
CDR3nt: TGCGCCAGCAGTGAGGGGATCCCCTACGAGCAGTACTTC
j_gene: TRBJ2-7
abundance: -
v_gene: TRBV10-2
d_gene: -

CDR3aa: CASSQDTGNFYGYTF
CDR3nt: TGTGCCAGCAGCCAGGACACAGGGAACTTCTATGGCTACACCTTC
j_gene: TRBJ1-2
abundance: -
v_gene: TRBV4-1
d_gene: -

CDR3aa: CASSLGAGPGANVLTF
CDR3nt: TGTGCCAGCAGCTTAGGGGCAGGGCCTGGGGCCAACGTCCTGACTTTC
j_gene: TRBJ2-6
abundance: few
v_gene: TRBV7-2
d_gene: -

CDR3aa: CASSLASQLGNTIYF
CDR3nt: TGTGCCAGCAGCTTGGCATCCCAGCTCGGAAACACCATATATTTT
j_gene: TRBJ1-3
abundance: -
v_gene: TRBV5-5
d_gene: -

CDR3aa: CSAENWDTQYF
CDR3nt: TGCAGTGCTGAGAACTGGGATACGCAGTATTTT
j_gene: TRBJ2-3
abundance: -
v_gene: TRBV20-1
d_gene: -

CDR3aa: CASSVGTSVSTDTQYF
CDR3nt: TGTGCCAGCAGCGTAGGGACTAGCGTAAGCACAGATACGCAGTATTTT
j_gene: TRBJ2-3
abundance: -
v_gene: TRBV9
d_gene: TRBD2

CDR3aa: CASSKGGDRLRSNSPLHF
CDR3nt: TGTGCCAGCAGCAAAGGAGGGGACAGGTTAAGATCTAATTCACCCCTCCACTTT
j_gene: TRBJ1-6
abundance: -
v_gene: TRBV21-1
d_gene: -

CDR3aa: CASSGTAYNSPLHF
CDR3nt: TGTGCCAGTAGTGGAACAGCCTATAATTCACCCCTCCACTTT
j_gene: TRBJ1-6
abundance: -
v_gene: TRBV19
d_gene: -